This is a list of T cell receptor beta chains from one sample in a study of blood T cell repertoires in COVID-19. Assay: immunoSEQ multiplex PCR; the TCRdb copy retains only in-frame clones and omits some. Here the sample spans over 250,000 clones, about 83% being singletons. Specimen: peripheral blood. The receptor source for this set is a woman in her 50s who had recovered from COVID-19. Each CDR3 is given with its conserved first and last residue. A D gene is named only where the DNA matches it firmly. Where a row states a size, it is once, few, many or the class of an expanded clone; other rows omit it.

J gene | V gene | D gene | clone size | CDR3 DNA | CDR3 protein
TRBJ2-3 | TRBV6-2/TRBV6-3 | . | . | TGTGCCAGCAGTTACCGTATTCTGACTGCTGATACGCAGTATTTT | CASSYRILTADTQYF
TRBJ2-7 | TRBV27 | . | . | TGTGCCAGCCGTCCCGACGGGACTCGTGTCGAGCAGTACTTC | CASRPDGTRVEQYF
TRBJ2-2 | TRBV6-2/TRBV6-3 | . | . | TGTGCCAGCAGTTGGGGCAAACACACCGGGGAGCTGTTTTTT | CASSWGKHTGELFF
TRBJ2-3 | TRBV9 | . | . | TGTGCCAGCAGCTCCCCGCGGGACTCCCTGGGGGATACGCAGTATTTT | CASSSPRDSLGDTQYF
TRBJ2-3 | TRBV9 | . | . | TGTGCCAGCAGCGTAGACGGGGCGGGGACAGATACGCAGTATTTT | CASSVDGAGTDTQYF
TRBJ2-2 | TRBV27 | . | . | TGTGCCAGCAGTTTAAATCAGGTTCTCACCGGGGAGCTGTTTTTT | CASSLNQVLTGELFF
TRBJ2-7 | TRBV19 | . | . | TGTGCCAGTAGGGTCTCCAAGGGAAGCGGCCTCTTTGAGCAGTACTTC | CASRVSKGSGLFEQYF
TRBJ1-4 | TRBV28 | TRBD1 | once | TGTGCCAGCAGTTTTTTTCGACAGGGGACTAATGAAAAACTGTTTTTT | CASSFFRQGTNEKLFF
TRBJ2-3 | TRBV18 | . | . | TGTGCCAGCTCACCACTCGGAGGGAGTCCAGATACGCAGTATTTT | CASSPLGGSPDTQYF
TRBJ1-1 | TRBV2 | . | . | TGTGCCAGCAATACAGGGTTCACTGAAGCTTTCTTT | CASNTGFTEAFF
TRBJ2-1 | TRBV9 | TRBD1 | . | TGTGCCAGCAGCGCTCCGGGACAGAGAAACAATGAGCAGTTCTTC | CASSAPGQRNNEQFF
TRBJ2-5 | TRBV5-1 | TRBD2 | . | TGCGCCAGCAGGCTGGGGACTAGCGGCGTCGAGACCCAGTACTTC | CASRLGTSGVETQYF
TRBJ2-5 | TRBV11-2 | . | . | TGTGCCAGCAGCACCCGGGACTCCCAAGAGACCCAGTACTTC | CASSTRDSQETQYF
TRBJ2-3 | TRBV19 | . | . | TGTGCCAGTAGCCGGGTCCACACAGATACGCAGTATTTT | CASSRVHTDTQYF
TRBJ1-2 | TRBV27 | TRBD1 | . | TGTGCCAGCAGTCGGACAGGGGGTTTCTATGGCTACACCTTC | CASSRTGGFYGYTF
TRBJ1-5 | TRBV6-2/TRBV6-3 | . | few | TGTGCCAGCAGTTTTTGGGGGCGGCAGCCCCAGCATTTT | CASSFWGRQPQHF
TRBJ2-3 | TRBV20-1 | . | . | TGCAGTGCTAGTACTAGGGCAGTAGGCACAGATACGCAGTATTTT | CSASTRAVGTDTQYF
TRBJ2-1 | TRBV5-1 | TRBD2 | . | TGCGCCAGCAGCGCCGGACTAGGAGGTCCCGAAGAGCAGTTCTTC | CASSAGLGGPEEQFF
TRBJ1-2 | TRBV11-2 | TRBD1 | . | TGTGCCAGCAGCTTAGTGGGATTAGGACAGGGGGGGAACTATGGCTACACCTTC | CASSLVGLGQGGNYGYTF
TRBJ2-7 | TRBV5-1 | . | . | TGCGCCAGCAGCTTGGTTCGGGGATTCAGCTACGAGCAGTACTTC | CASSLVRGFSYEQYF
TRBJ2-2 | TRBV30 | . | . | TGTGCCTGGAGTGTCTCGGGGGCCGGGGAGCTGTTTTTT | CAWSVSGAGELFF
TRBJ1-6 | TRBV28 | TRBD1 | . | TGTGCCAGCACCCCGGGACAGGGCAGTTCACCCCTCCACTTT | CASTPGQGSSPLHF
TRBJ2-5 | TRBV27 | TRBD2 | . | TGTGCCAGCAGCCCCTCGACTAAGCGGGGCCAGTACTTC | CASSPSTKRGQYF
TRBJ2-5 | TRBV27 | TRBD2 | . | TGTGCCAGCAGTCCACGGGGGGGGACCCAGTACTTC | CASSPRGGTQYF
TRBJ2-3 | TRBV13 | . | . | TGTGCCAGCAGCTTCCAGAACACAGATACGCAGTATTTT | CASSFQNTDTQYF